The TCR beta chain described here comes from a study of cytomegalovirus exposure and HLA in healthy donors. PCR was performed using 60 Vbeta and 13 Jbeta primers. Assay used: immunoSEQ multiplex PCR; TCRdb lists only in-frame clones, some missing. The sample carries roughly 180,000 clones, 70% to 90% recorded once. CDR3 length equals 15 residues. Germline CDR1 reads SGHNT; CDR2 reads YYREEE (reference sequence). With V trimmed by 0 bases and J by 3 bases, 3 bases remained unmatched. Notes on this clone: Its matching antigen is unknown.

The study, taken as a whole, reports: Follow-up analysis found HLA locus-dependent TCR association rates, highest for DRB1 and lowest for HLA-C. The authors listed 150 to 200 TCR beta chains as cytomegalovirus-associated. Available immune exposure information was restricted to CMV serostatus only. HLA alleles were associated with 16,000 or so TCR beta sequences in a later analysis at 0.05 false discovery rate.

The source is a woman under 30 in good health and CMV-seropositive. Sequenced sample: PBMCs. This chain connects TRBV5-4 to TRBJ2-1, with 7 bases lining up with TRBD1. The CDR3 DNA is TGTGCCAGCAGCTTGGACAGGGGCTTCTACAATGAGCAGTTCTTC. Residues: CASSLDRGFYNEQFF.